This T cell receptor (beta chain) was found in a study of control samples from healthy donors and cancer patients. Profiled with immunoSEQ multiplex PCR; TCRdb holds only in-frame clones, not every one. The sample lists tens of thousands of clones; about 93% were seen once. V was cut by 6 bases and J by 4 bases, with 15 bases left in between. CDR1 and CDR2 (germline): WSHSY, SAAADI. This CDR3 has 14 amino acids. The J gene is TRBJ1-1, the V gene TRBV10-2; possibly TRBD1 for D (6 bases). Sequencing was done on a sample of PBMCs. The receptor was derived from a woman aged 45-59 years with head and neck cancer. CDR3 region: CASSEGGRGTEAFF. CDR3 nucleotide sequence: TGCGCCAGCAGCGAAGGGGGGCGGGGCACTGAAGCTTTCTTT.